These 32 T cell receptor beta chains share one sample of origin, sequenced in a study of blood T cell repertoires in COVID-19. Sequenced by immunoSEQ multiplex PCR; TCRdb stores in-frame clones only, minus some. The sample includes 390,000 or so clones, just under 90% of them seen just once. The material sequenced was PBMCs or T cells enriched from blood (not recorded which). The origin of the receptors is a woman between 45 and 60 years old who had recovered from COVID-19.

The CDR3 here is CASSPLQANSPLHF. The DNA for the CDR3 is TGTGCCAGCAGCCCCCTACAGGCCAATTCACCCCTCCACTTT. V gene TRBV7-2 combines with J gene TRBJ1-6, with D possibly being TRBD1 (5 bases). The CDR3 is 14 amino acids. Trimming took off 5 bases at V and 7 bases at J, with 12 bases between the two ends. Germline V CDR1 and CDR2: SGHTA, FQGNSA.

The chain joins TRBV30 to TRBJ2-7; a weak D match, TRBD2 (6 bases). Germline V CDR1 and CDR2: GTSNPN, SVGIG (reference sequence). V lost 7 bases and J lost 0, with 10 bases in between. There are 12 residues in the CDR3. The CDR3 reads CASSSDSYEQYF. CDR3 nucleotide sequence: TGTGCCTCTTCTAGCGACTCCTACGAGCAGTACTTC.

In its sample, this clone was seen a few times. The chain combines TRBV28 with TRBJ1-2, with D possibly being TRBD1 (6 bases). Germline V CDR1 and CDR2: MDHEN, SYDVKM. The CDR3 consists of 15 residues. V shed 7 bases and J shed 6 bases, with 21 bases lying between them. CDR3 in amino acids: CASIAGGSLSDGYTF. The CDR3 DNA is TGTGCCAGCATTGCGGGGGGCAGTCTTTCCGATGGCTACACCTTC.

This chain connects TRBV6-6 to TRBJ2-7; D is perhaps TRBD1 (6 bases). Trimming took 4 bases from V and 4 from J, leaving 17 bases between them. In germline, CDR1 is MNHNY, CDR2 SVGAGI (reference sequence). The CDR3 runs 15 residues. The CDR3 nucleotides read TGTGCCAGCAGTTCTATACAGGGACAATTATACGAGCAGTACTTC. It yields the protein CASSSIQGQLYEQYF.

The chain combines TRBV7-6 with TRBJ2-1, with a possible D match to TRBD1 (6 bases). Germline V gives CDR1 SGHVS, CDR2 FNYEAQ. CDR3 length: 17 residues. Trimming pared 0 bases from V and 3 bases from J, leaving 15 bases between. The CDR3 bases are TGTGCCAGCAGCTTAGCGTTGGGGGCTATTATCTACAATGAGCAGTTCTTC. Amino acids: CASSLALGAIIYNEQFF. Full variable domain (remainder filled in from reference TRBV7-6 and TRBJ2-1): GAGVSQSPRYKVTKRGQDVALRCDPISGHVSLYWYRQALGQGPEFLTYFNYEAQQDKSGLPNDRFSAERPEGSISTLTIQRTEQRDSAMYRCASSLALGAIIYNEQFFGPGTRLTVL.

The chain recombines TRBV7-9 with TRBJ2-3; the match to TRBD1 covers 8 bases. V was pared by 4 bases and J by 0 bases, with 15 bases of the junction left unmatched. Germline V lookup: CDR1 SEHNR, CDR2 FQNEAQ (reference sequence). This CDR3 comprises 19 residues. The CDR3 DNA follows: TGTGCCAGCAGCTCCACCCCCGGACAGGGACATTCTAGCACAGATACGCAGTATTTT. This gives the protein CASSSTPGQGHSSTDTQYF.

The chain employs TRBV5-1 and TRBJ1-4; D possibly corresponds to TRBD1 (5 bases). Trimming took 5 bases from V and 3 from J, leaving 8 bases between them. CDR3 length: 13 amino acids. The V gene's germline CDR1 is SGHRS and CDR2 YFSETQ. The CDR3 region has the DNA TGCGCCAGCAGGACAGCCCCTAATGAAAAACTGTTTTTT. As protein: CASRTAPNEKLFF.

V usage is TRBV9 and J usage is TRBJ2-3, with a possible D match to TRBD1 (5 bases). The CDR3 covers 15 residues. CDR1 and CDR2 from the germline V gene are SGDLS and YYNGEE. Trimming pared 7 bases from V and 0 bases from J, leaving 15 bases between. CDR3 in amino acids: CASQGAALSTDTQYF. The CDR3 DNA sequence: TGTGCCAGCCAGGGCGCCGCCTTAAGCACAGATACGCAGTATTTT.

As regards this clone: Other DNA sequences in the sample encode the same CDR3. V gene TRBV5-6 combines with J gene TRBJ1-1; possible D gene TRBD1, 5 bases. The CDR3 spans 14 residues. Germline CDR1 and CDR2: SGHDT and YYEEEE. With 2 bases removed from V and 2 bases from J, the gap between germline ends came to 10 bases. The CDR3 here is CASSLGQVNTEAFF. DNA of the CDR3: TGTGCCAGCAGCTTAGGACAAGTCAACACTGAAGCTTTCTTT.

The rearrangement links TRBV5-1 to TRBJ2-7; TRBD2 matches 8 bases. CDR1 and CDR2 (germline): SGHRS, YFSETQ. The CDR3 runs to 14 residues. The junction had 2 bases not matched to a gene; V was cut back by 1 base and J by 2 bases. In DNA, the CDR3 is TGCGCCAGCAGCTTGAGACTAGCGCCCTACGAGCAGTACTTC. Amino acids: CASSLRLAPYEQYF. Together with reference TRBV5-1 and TRBJ2-7, the CDR3 gives the full variable domain: KAGVTQTPRYLIKTRGQQVTLSCSPISGHRSVSWYQQTPGQGLQFLFEYFSETQRNKGNFPGRFSGRQFSNSRSEMNVSTLELGDSALYLCASSLRLAPYEQYFGPGTRLTVT.

This chain connects TRBV2 to TRBJ1-2; TRBD1 might be the D (6 bases). The germline V gene encodes CDR1 SNHLY and CDR2 FYNNEI. The CDR3 spans 15 residues. Trimming stripped 1 base from V and 7 bases from J, with 16 bases between. CDR3 residues: CASSEVPTGRSGYTF. CDR3 bases: TGTGCCAGCAGTGAAGTCCCGACAGGCCGGTCTGGCTACACCTTC.

Worth noting for this clone: This sample also contains other DNA sequences that code for the same CDR3. This chain links TRBV19 with TRBJ1-5; D is ambiguous. Germline V gives CDR1 LNHDA, CDR2 SQIVND (reference sequence). The germline V and J ends were trimmed by 2 bases and 1 base, with 6 bases remaining between them. This CDR3 is 14 amino acids long. The CDR3 protein is CASSIRRSNQPQHF. Here the CDR3 DNA reads TGTGCCAGTAGTATACGCAGGAGCAATCAGCCCCAGCATTTT.

This clone was detected only a few times. The chain couples TRBV5-1 to TRBJ2-5; D perhaps matches TRBD2 (7 bases). This CDR3 comprises 15 residues. V lost 2 bases and J lost 5, with 16 bases in between. Per germline, CDR1 SGHRS and CDR2 YFSETQ. The CDR3 nucleotides are TGCGCCAGCAGCTTCCCCCGGGGGGCACGGGAGACCCAGTACTTC. It specifies CASSFPRGARETQYF.

The V call is TRBV23-1, the J call TRBJ1-1; 10 bases line up with TRBD1. TRBV23-1 carries the ORF label, with uncertain function. The V gene end was trimmed by 6 bases and the J gene end by 0 bases; junction bases not matched to a gene: 10. The CDR3 has 17 residues. CDR3 protein: CASRRQGASNLNTEAFF. CDR3 coding DNA: TGCGCCAGCAGGCGACAGGGGGCGAGCAATTTGAACACTGAAGCTTTCTTT.

This chain connects TRBV15 to TRBJ1-6; D call uncertain. Germline lookup yields CDR1 LNHNV and CDR2 YYDKDF (reference sequence). Trimming left V 4 bases short and J 9 bases short, with 16 bases between. The CDR3 spans 15 residues. The CDR3 DNA sequence: TGTGCCACCAGCACTGAGCCCTCTAGTATTTCACCCCTCCACTTT. Translated: CATSTEPSSISPLHF.

The chain combines TRBV27 with TRBJ1-5, with D maybe TRBD1 (6 bases). In germline, CDR1 is MNHEY, CDR2 SMNVEV (reference sequence). There are 16 residues in the CDR3. Deletions cut 8 bases from V and 3 bases from J, with 20 bases between. CDR3 region: CASGVNRVANNQPQHF. In DNA, the CDR3 is TGTGCCAGCGGCGTCAACAGGGTTGCTAACAATCAGCCCCAGCATTTT.

The genes are TRBV9 and TRBJ2-2; TRBD1 matches at 8 bases. V trimming: 4 bases; J trimming: 6 bases; junction bases outside the gene matches: 8. CDR3 size: 15 residues. In germline, CDR1 is SGDLS, CDR2 YYNGEE. CDR3 loop: CASSPRDRIAGELFF. CDR3 sequence (DNA): TGTGCCAGCAGCCCACGGGACAGGATTGCCGGGGAGCTGTTTTTT.

The genes are TRBV30 and TRBJ2-3; possible D gene TRBD1, 5 bases. The V gene lost 1 base and the J gene lost 7 bases, with 9 bases spanning the gap. The CDR3 covers 12 residues. Germline V gene lookup returns CDR1 GTSNPN and CDR2 SVGIG (reference sequence). The CDR3 nucleotides are TGTGCCTGGAGTGGATCAGGGAATACGCAGTATTTT. Its protein product is CAWSGSGNTQYF. Full variable domain (rest looked up from reference TRBV30 and TRBJ2-3): SQTIHQWPATLVQPVGSPLSLECTVEGTSNPNLYWYRQAAGRGLQLLFYSVGIGQISSEVPQNLSASRPQDRQFILSSKKLLLSDSGFYLCAWSGSGNTQYFGPGTRLTVL.

This chain connects TRBV29-1 to TRBJ2-7; TRBD1 matches at 7 bases. The CDR3 is made up of 11 amino acids. V dropped 7 bases and J dropped 3; count of bases not matched to a gene: 3. CDR1 and CDR2 (germline): SQVTM, ANQGSEA. DNA of the CDR3: TGCAGCGGCGGACAGGTCTACGAGCAGTACTTC. Translating it yields CSGGQVYEQYF.

The J gene is TRBJ1-2, the V gene TRBV27; weak D call: TRBD1 (6 bases). CDR1 MNHEY and CDR2 SMNVEV come from the germline V gene (reference sequence). The CDR3 runs 14 residues. V lost 4 bases to trimming and J lost 2 bases, with 11 bases between them. In DNA form, the CDR3 reads TGTGCCAGCAGTTCCTACAGGGCAAACTATGGCTACACCTTC. This gives the protein CASSSYRANYGYTF.

This clone was seen once. This rearrangement joins TRBV6-1 to TRBJ2-5; 7 nucleotides align to TRBD2. This CDR3 has 17 residues. Per germline, CDR1 MNHNS and CDR2 SASEGT. Trimming at V came to 4 bases and at J to 5 bases, leaving 16 bases not matched to a gene. CDR3 nucleotide sequence: TGTGCCAGCAGTGTACGGAGAGCGGGGATCATAAGCGAGACCCAGTACTTC. Its protein is CASSVRRAGIISETQYF.

This rearrangement joins TRBV10-3 to TRBJ2-2, with 9 bases aligning to TRBD1. The CDR3 runs 17 residues. Germline assignment: CDR1 ENHRY and CDR2 SYGVKD. With 2 bases clipped from V and 1 base from J, the junction kept 5 bases outside the gene matches. CDR3 nucleotide sequence: TGTGCCATCAGTGAGCTCGGGGACAGGGAGAACACCGGGGAGCTGTTTTTT. The encoded protein is CAISELGDRENTGELFF.

This clone was counted a single time. The chain is built from TRBV9 and TRBJ1-6; the match to TRBD1 covers 9 bases. Germline V CDR1 and CDR2: SGDLS, YYNGEE. With V trimmed by 4 bases and J by 9 bases, 8 bases remained unmatched. This CDR3 has 15 amino acids. The CDR3 here is CASSPTGGLSSPLHF. CDR3 coding DNA: TGTGCCAGCAGCCCAACAGGGGGCCTAAGTTCACCCCTCCACTTT. Full variable domain (rest looked up from reference TRBV9 and TRBJ1-6): DSGVTQTPKHLITATGQRVTLRCSPRSGDLSVYWYQQSLDQGLQFLIQYYNGEERAKGNILERFSAQQFPDLHSELNLSSLELGDSALYFCASSPTGGLSSPLHFGNGTRLTVT.

This rearrangement joins TRBV30 to TRBJ1-2; unclear D gene. The germline V gene has CDR1 GTSNPN and CDR2 SVGIG (reference sequence). This CDR3 comprises 13 residues. The V end lost 5 bases, the J end lost 7 bases, and 17 bases lay between the germline ends. CDR3: CAWLRGSGTGYTF. DNA for the CDR3: TGTGCCTGGCTTCGGGGTTCGGGAACTGGCTACACCTTC.

The rearrangement joins TRBV28 to TRBJ1-1; weak D call: TRBD1 (5 bases). V was pared by 0 bases and J by 2 bases, with 10 bases between. CDR3 size: 15 residues. CDR1 and CDR2 from the germline V gene are MDHEN and SYDVKM. The CDR3 DNA follows: TGTGCCAGCAGTTTATGGGTAGACAGAAACACTGAAGCTTTCTTT. The encoded protein is CASSLWVDRNTEAFF.

The V call is TRBV5-5, the J call TRBJ2-2; 14 bases agree with TRBD2. This CDR3 contains 18 residues. CDR1 is SGHKS and CDR2 is YYEKEE in the germline V gene (reference sequence). Trimming cost V 4 bases and J 4 bases; bases outside gene matches: 9. CDR3 loop: CASSRGLAGAVGTGELFF. The CDR3 DNA follows: TGTGCCAGCAGCCGGGGACTAGCGGGGGCCGTGGGCACCGGGGAGCTGTTTTTT.

This clone was seen only once. The rearrangement uses TRBV19 and TRBJ1-5, with D hard to call. The CDR3 totals 15 residues. Trimming pared 5 bases from V and 3 bases from J, leaving 14 bases between. The V gene's germline CDR1 is LNHDA and CDR2 SQIVND (reference sequence). CDR3 in DNA: TGTGCCAGTAGTGAACCTCCGGGAGACAATCAGCCCCAGCATTTT. This gives the protein CASSEPPGDNQPQHF.

This chain connects TRBV7-2 to TRBJ1-3; possible D gene TRBD1, 6 bases. The ends were cut back, 5 bases at V and 3 bases at J, with 14 bases in the middle. Germline V gene data show CDR1 as SGHTA and CDR2 as FQGNSA. The CDR3 consists of 15 residues. The CDR3 region is CASSPVQGFGNTIYF. The CDR3 nucleotides are TGTGCCAGCAGCCCGGTCCAGGGGTTTGGAAACACCATATATTTT.

V is TRBV28 and J is TRBJ2-1; TRBD1 is a possible D gene (6 bases). The V gene's germline CDR1 is MDHEN and CDR2 SYDVKM. The CDR3 covers 16 residues. V gave up 3 bases and J gave up 1 base, with 13 bases separating them. CDR3 amino acids: CASSLAHQGSYNEQFF. CDR3 bases: TGTGCCAGCAGTTTGGCTCATCAGGGGTCCTACAATGAGCAGTTCTTC. The full variable domain, its missing parts supplied by reference TRBV28 and TRBJ2-1, is DVKVTQSSRYLVKRTGEKVFLECVQDMDHENMFWYRQDPGLGLRLIYFSYDVKMKEKGDIPEGYSVSREKKERFSLILESASTNQTSMYLCASSLAHQGSYNEQFFGPGTRLTVL.

This sequence joins TRBV3-1 (or the pseudogene TRBV3-2) and TRBJ1-1; TRBD1 aligns across 7 bases. This CDR3 region has 15 residues. Per germline, CDR1 LGHDT and CDR2 YNNKEL (reference sequence). Germline trimming cut 4 bases from V and 6 bases from J; bases unmatched to any gene: 11. CDR3 in DNA: TGTGCCAGCAGCCCGAAATCCGGACAGGCGTCTGAAGCTTTCTTT. Protein: CASSPKSGQASEAFF.

The chain carries TRBV19 and TRBJ1-1; tentative D call: TRBD1 (5 bases). From germline, CDR1 is LNHDA and CDR2 SQIVND (reference sequence). Trimming shortened V by 3 bases and J by 2 bases, and 19 bases separated the two germline ends. The CDR3 runs 17 residues. DNA of the CDR3: TGTGCCAGTAGTATCTTAGGGGCAGGCGGAATCAACACTGAAGCTTTCTTT. It specifies CASSILGAGGINTEAFF. Variable domain in full (rest from reference TRBV19 and TRBJ1-1): DGGITQSPKYLFRKEGQNVTLSCEQNLNHDAMYWYRQDPGQGLRLIYYSQIVNDFQKGDIAEGYSVSREKKESFPLTVTSAQKNPTAFYLCASSILGAGGINTEAFFGQGTRLTVV.

The gene calls are TRBV30 and TRBJ2-7; D gene ambiguous. Trimming removed 5 bases at V and 3 bases at J, with 8 bases between. The CDR3 contains 11 residues. CDR1 and CDR2 from the germline V gene are GTSNPN and SVGIG (reference sequence). The DNA of the CDR3 is TGTGCCTGGGACCTAAACTACGAGCAGTACTTC. Residues: CAWDLNYEQYF.